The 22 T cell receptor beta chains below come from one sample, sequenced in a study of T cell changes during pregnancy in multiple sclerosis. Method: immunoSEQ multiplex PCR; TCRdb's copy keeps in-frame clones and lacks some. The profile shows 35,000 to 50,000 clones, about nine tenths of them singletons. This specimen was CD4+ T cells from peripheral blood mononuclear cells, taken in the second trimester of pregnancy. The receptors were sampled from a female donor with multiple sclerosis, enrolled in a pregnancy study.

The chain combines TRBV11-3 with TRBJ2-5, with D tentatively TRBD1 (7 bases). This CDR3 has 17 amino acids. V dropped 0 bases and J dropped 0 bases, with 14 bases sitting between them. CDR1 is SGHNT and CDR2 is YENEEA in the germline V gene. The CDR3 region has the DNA TGTGCCAGCAGCTTAGATTACGCAGGGGGGTACCAAGAGACCCAGTACTTC. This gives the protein CASSLDYAGGYQETQYF.

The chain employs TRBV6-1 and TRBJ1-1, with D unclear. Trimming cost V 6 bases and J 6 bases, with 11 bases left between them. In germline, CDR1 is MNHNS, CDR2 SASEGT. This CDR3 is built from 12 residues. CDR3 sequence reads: CASSPRRAEAFF. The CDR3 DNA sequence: TGTGCCAGCAGCCCTAGGCGGGCTGAAGCTTTCTTT.

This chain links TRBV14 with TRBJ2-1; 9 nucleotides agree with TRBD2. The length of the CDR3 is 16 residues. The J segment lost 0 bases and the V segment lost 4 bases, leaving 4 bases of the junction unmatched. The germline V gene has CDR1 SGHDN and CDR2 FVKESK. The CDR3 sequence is CASSRLAGNSYNEQFF. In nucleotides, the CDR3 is TGTGCCAGCAGCCGTCTAGCGGGGAACTCCTACAATGAGCAGTTCTTC.

In nucleotides, the CDR3 is TGTGCCAGCAGTTTGGAGGGGATCACCTACGAGCAGTACTTC. It specifies CASSLEGITYEQYF. The rearrangement links TRBV28 to TRBJ2-7, with a possible D match to TRBD2 (6 bases). V lost 3 bases and J 2 bases, leaving 11 bases between the germline ends. Germline V lookup: CDR1 MDHEN, CDR2 SYDVKM. The CDR3 covers 14 residues.

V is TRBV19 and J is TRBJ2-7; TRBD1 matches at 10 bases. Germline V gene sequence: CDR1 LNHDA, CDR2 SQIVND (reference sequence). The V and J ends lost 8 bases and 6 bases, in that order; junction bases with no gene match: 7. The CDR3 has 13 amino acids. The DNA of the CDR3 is TGTGCCAGTGAGGGGACAGGGGACCGCGAGCAGTACTTC. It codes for CASEGTGDREQYF.

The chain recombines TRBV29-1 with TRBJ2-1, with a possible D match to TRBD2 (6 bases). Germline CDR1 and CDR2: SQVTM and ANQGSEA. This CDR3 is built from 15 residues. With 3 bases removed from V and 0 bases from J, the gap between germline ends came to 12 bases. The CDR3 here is CSVDRDFSSYNEQFF. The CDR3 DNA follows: TGCAGCGTTGACCGGGACTTTAGCTCCTACAATGAGCAGTTCTTC.

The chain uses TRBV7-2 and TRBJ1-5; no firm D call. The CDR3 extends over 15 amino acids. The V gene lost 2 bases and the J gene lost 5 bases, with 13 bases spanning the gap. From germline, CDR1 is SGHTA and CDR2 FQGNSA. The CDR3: CASSLRNAGDQPQHF. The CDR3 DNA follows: TGTGCCAGCAGCTTAAGGAATGCAGGTGATCAGCCCCAGCATTTT.

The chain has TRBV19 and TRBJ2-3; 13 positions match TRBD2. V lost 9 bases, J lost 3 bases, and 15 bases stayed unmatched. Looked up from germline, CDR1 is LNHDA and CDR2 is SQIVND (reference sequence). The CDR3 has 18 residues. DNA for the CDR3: TGTGCCAGCTCAGGGACTAGCGGGACCAGGGGGAGAACAGATACGCAGTATTTT. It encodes CASSGTSGTRGRTDTQYF.

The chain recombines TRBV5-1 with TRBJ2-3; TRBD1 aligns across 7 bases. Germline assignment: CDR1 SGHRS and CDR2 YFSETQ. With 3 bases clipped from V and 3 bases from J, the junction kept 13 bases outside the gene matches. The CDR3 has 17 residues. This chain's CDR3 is CASSSLRTGTRTDTQYF. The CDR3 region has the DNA TGCGCCAGCAGCTCCTTAAGGACAGGTACAAGAACAGATACGCAGTATTTT.

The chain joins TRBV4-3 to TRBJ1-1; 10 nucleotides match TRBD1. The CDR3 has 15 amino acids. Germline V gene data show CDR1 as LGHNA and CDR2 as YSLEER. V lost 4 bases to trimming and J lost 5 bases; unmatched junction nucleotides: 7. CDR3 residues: CASSLSTGGPTEAFF. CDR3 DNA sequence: TGCGCCAGCAGCCTTTCGACAGGGGGCCCGACTGAAGCTTTCTTT.

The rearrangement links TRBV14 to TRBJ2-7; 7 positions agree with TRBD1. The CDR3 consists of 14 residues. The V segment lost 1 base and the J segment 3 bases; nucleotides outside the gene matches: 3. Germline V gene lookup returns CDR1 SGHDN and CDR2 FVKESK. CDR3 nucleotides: TGTGCCAGCAGCCAAGTACCAGGGGGCTACGAGCAGTACTTC. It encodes CASSQVPGGYEQYF.

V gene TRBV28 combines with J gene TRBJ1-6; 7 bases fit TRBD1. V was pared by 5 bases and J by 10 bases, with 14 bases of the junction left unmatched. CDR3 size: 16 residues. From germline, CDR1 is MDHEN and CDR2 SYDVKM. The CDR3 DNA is TGTGCCAGCAGTGGGGGTATCAGGGGGAACGGGTCACCCCTCCACTTT. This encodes CASSGGIRGNGSPLHF.

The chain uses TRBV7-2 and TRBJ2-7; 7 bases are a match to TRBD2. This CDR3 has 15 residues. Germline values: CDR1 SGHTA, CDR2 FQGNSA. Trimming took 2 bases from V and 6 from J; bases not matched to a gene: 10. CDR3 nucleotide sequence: TGTGCCAGCAGCTTACTGGGCGGGAGCGGGTCCGAGCAGTACTTC. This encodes CASSLLGGSGSEQYF.

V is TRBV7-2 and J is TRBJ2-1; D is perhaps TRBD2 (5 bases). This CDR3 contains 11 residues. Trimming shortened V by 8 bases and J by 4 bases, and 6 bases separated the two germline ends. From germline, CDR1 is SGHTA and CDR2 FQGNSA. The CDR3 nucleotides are TGTGCCAGCGGACTGTACAATGAGCAGTTCTTC. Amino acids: CASGLYNEQFF. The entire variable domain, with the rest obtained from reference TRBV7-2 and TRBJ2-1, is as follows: GAGVSQSPSNKVTEKGKDVELRCDPISGHTALYWYRQSLGQGLEFLIYFQGNSAPDKSGLPSDRFSAERTGGSVSTLTIQRTQQEDSAVYLCASGLYNEQFFGPGTRLTVL.

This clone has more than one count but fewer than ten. The CDR3 reads CASSRGTGRSTIYF. The CDR3 bases are TGTGCCAGCAGCCGCGGGACAGGGAGGTCGACCATATATTTT. This chain uses TRBV28 with TRBJ1-3, with 9 bases lining up with TRBD1. The CDR3 has 14 residues. Germline assignment: CDR1 MDHEN and CDR2 SYDVKM. V trimming: 6 bases; J trimming: 10 bases; junction bases outside the gene matches: 10. Based on the CDR3 plus reference TRBV28 and TRBJ1-3, the full variable domain is DVKVTQSSRYLVKRTGEKVFLECVQDMDHENMFWYRQDPGLGLRLIYFSYDVKMKEKGDIPEGYSVSREKKERFSLILESASTNQTSMYLCASSRGTGRSTIYFGEGSWLTVV.

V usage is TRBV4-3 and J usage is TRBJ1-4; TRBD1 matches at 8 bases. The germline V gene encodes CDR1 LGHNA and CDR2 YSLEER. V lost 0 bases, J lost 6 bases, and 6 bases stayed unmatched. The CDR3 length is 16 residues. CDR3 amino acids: CASSQEPPGQDEKLFF. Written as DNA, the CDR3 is TGCGCCAGCAGCCAAGAGCCCCCGGGACAGGATGAAAAACTGTTTTTT.

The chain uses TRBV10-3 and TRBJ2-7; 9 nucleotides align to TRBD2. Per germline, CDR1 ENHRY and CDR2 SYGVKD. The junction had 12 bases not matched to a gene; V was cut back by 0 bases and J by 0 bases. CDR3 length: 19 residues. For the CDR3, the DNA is TGTGCCATCAGTGAGTCGGGTAGCGGGAGCCGCCGTATCTCCTACGAGCAGTACTTC. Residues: CAISESGSGSRRISYEQYF.

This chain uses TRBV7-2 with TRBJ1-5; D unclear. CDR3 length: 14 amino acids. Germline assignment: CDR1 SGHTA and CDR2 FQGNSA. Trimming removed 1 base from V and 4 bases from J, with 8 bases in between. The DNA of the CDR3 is TGTGCCAGCAGCTTAGTACGGGGAAATCAGCCCCAGCATTTT. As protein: CASSLVRGNQPQHF.

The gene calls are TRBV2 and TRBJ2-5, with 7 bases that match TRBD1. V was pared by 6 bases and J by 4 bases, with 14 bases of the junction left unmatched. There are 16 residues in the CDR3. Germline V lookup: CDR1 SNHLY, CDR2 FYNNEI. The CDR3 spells CASRIGTVAVTETQYF. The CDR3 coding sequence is TGTGCCAGCAGGATCGGGACAGTCGCGGTGACAGAGACCCAGTACTTC.

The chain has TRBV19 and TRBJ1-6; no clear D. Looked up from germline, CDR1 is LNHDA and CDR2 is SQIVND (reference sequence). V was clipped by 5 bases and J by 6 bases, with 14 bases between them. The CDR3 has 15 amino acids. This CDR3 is CASSLEVGGNSPLHF. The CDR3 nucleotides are TGTGCCAGTAGTCTCGAGGTTGGAGGTAATTCACCCCTCCACTTT.

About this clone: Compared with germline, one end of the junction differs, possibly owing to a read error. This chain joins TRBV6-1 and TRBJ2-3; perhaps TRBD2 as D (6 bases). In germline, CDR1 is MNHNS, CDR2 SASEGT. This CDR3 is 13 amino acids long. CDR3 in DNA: TGTGCCAGCGGGAGGACAAGCATAGATACGCAGTATTTT. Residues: CASGRTSIDTQYF.

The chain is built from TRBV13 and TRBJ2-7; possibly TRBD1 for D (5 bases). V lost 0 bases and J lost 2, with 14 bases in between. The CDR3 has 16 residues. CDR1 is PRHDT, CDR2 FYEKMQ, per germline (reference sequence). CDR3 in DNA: TGTGCCAGCAGCTTAGGCCTGGACAAGATGCCCTACGAGCAGTACTTC. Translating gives CASSLGLDKMPYEQYF.